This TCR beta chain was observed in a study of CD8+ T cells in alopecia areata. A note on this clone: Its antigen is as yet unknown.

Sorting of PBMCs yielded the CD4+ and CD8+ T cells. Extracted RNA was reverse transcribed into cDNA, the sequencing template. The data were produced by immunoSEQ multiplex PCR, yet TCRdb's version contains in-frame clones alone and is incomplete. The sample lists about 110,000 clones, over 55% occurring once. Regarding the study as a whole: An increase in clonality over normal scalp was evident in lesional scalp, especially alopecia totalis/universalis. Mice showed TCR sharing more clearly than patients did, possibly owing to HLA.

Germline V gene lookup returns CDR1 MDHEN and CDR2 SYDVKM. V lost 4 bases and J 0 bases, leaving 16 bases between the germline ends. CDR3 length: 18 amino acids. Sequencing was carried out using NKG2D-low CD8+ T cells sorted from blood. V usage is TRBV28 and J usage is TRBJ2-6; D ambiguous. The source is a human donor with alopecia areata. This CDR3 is CASSSPYGDSSGANVLTF. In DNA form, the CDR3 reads TGTGCCAGCAGTTCCCCGTATGGTGATTCCTCTGGGGCCAACGTCCTGACTTTC.